This TCR beta chain was documented in a study of cytomegalovirus exposure and HLA in healthy donors. Study in general: Some 85 million unique TCRs, all from HLA-typed donors, were included in an early release of the data.

Use of 60 Vbeta and 13 Jbeta primers characterized the PCR. Here immunoSEQ multiplex PCR was the method, and the copy in TCRdb shows in-frame clones only, minus some. The sample lists tens of thousands of clones, about two thirds occurring once. After removal of 4 bases from V and 3 bases from J, the junction contained 5 bases not matched to a gene. Looked up from germline, CDR1 is SGHTA and CDR2 is FQGNSA. The CDR3 totals 14 residues. J is TRBJ1-1 and V is TRBV7-2; 7 bases match TRBD1. The source of this sequence is a woman in her 50s in good health and CMV-seropositive. The sample was PBMCs. In DNA form, the CDR3 reads TGTGCCAGCAGCTCTCAGGGGGGAGACACTGAAGCTTTCTTT. Protein: CASSSQGGDTEAFF.